These 4 T cell receptor beta chains were sequenced from one sample in a study of blood T cell repertoires in COVID-19. TCRdb keeps only in-frame clones here, not all; method: immunoSEQ multiplex PCR. The sample carries 130,000 to 150,000 clones, over 80% recorded once. The sample was peripheral blood. These receptors were taken from an elderly man with acute or convalescent COVID-19.

This rearrangement joins TRBV18 to TRBJ1-1; 10 nucleotides match TRBD1. Germline values: CDR1 KGHSH, CDR2 LQKENI. The length of the CDR3 is 14 residues. J lost 10 bases, V lost 3 bases, and 8 bases had no gene match. DNA for the CDR3: TGTGCCAGCTCACCCGGGACAGGGGCTTTTGTAGCTTTCTTT. Translating gives CASSPGTGAFVAFF.

This chain uses TRBV5-1 with TRBJ2-7, with TRBD2 matching over 13 bases. The CDR3 is made up of 15 amino acids. V lost 0 bases to trimming and J lost 5 bases; unmatched junction nucleotides: 2. Per the germline V gene, CDR1 is SGHRS and CDR2 is YFSETQ. This CDR3 is CASSLVGLAGDEQYF. CDR3 sequence (DNA): TGCGCCAGCAGCTTGGTAGGACTAGCGGGAGACGAGCAGTACTTC.

The chain employs TRBV5-6 and TRBJ2-3; tentatively, D is TRBD1 (5 bases). Looked up from germline, CDR1 is SGHDT and CDR2 is YYEEEE. Trimming took off 1 base at V and 6 bases at J, with 24 bases between the two ends. This CDR3 is built from 18 residues. The CDR3 reads CASSLYSSGRAFSDTQYF. In DNA, the CDR3 is TGTGCCAGCAGCTTGTATTCGTCTGGCAGGGCATTCTCGGATACGCAGTATTTT.

The genes are TRBV27 and TRBJ1-3; weak D call: TRBD1 (5 bases). Trimming took 6 bases from V and 0 from J, leaving 18 bases between them. Germline V gene lookup returns CDR1 MNHEY and CDR2 SMNVEV (reference sequence). The CDR3 is 17 amino acids. The CDR3 protein is CASSYGAGPLSGNTIYF. CDR3 sequence (DNA): TGTGCCAGCAGCTATGGGGCAGGACCCCTCTCTGGAAACACCATATATTTT.